These 4 T cell receptor beta chains originate from one sample sequenced in a study of T cell repertoires in cytomegalovirus infection. TCRdb fed the reads into MiXCR, producing one record per CDR3 protein. The data hold some 800,000 distinct CDR3 sequences, with 29% observed a single time. These TCRs are of unknown antigen specificity. Sample: cultured CD8+ T cells from PBMCs, taken from culture after CMV antigen stimulation. Receptors originate from a human donor in good health (CMV status not recorded). Some clones in this sample may be carry-over from other donors' samples.

The chain has TRBV7-9 and TRBJ1-2; maybe TRBD1 (6 bases). CDR1 and CDR2 (germline): SEHNR, FQNEAQ (reference sequence). Trimming cost V 1 base and J 5 bases, with 14 bases left between them. The CDR3 sequence is 15 residues long. The CDR3 coding sequence is TGTGCCAGCAGCTTAGGCTCAGGGGTTCAATATGGCTACACCTTC. This gives the protein CASSLGSGVQYGYTF.

The chain links TRBV6-1 to TRBJ2-7, with D tentatively TRBD1 (6 bases). The CDR3 sequence is 13 residues long. The germline V and J ends were trimmed by 11 bases and 3 bases, with 17 bases remaining between them. Germline CDR1 is MNHNS and CDR2 is SASEGT. DNA for the CDR3: TGTGCCGCAGGGGTACGGACAGTCTACGAGCAGTACGTC. Translating it yields CAAGVRTVYEQYV.

This clonotype occurred many times. The gene calls are TRBV7-2 and TRBJ2-7; no definite D call. This CDR3 has 15 amino acids. Trimming shortened V by 3 bases and J by 0 bases, and 12 bases separated the two germline ends. Germline loops: CDR1 SGHTA, CDR2 FQGNSA. DNA of the CDR3: TGTGCCAGCAGCTTGGTAGGGCCCTTCTCCTACGAGCAGTACGTC. Translation: CASSLVGPFSYEQYV.

This clonotype was seen a handful of times. The rearrangement links TRBV7-2 to TRBJ2-1; D is unresolved. This CDR3 is built from 12 residues. The germline CDR1 and CDR2 sequences are SGHTA and FQGNSA. Deletions cut 5 bases from V and 6 bases from J, with 8 bases between. The CDR3 reads CASSMRTNEQFF. DNA for the CDR3: TGTGCCAGCAGCATGCGTACCAATGAGCAGTTCTTC.